The 19 T cell receptor beta chains below come from one sample, sequenced in a study of vaccination and CD4 T cells after COVID-19. Time point specified: late sampling 161 to 241 days after vaccination in a few convalescent patients. One entry per CDR3 protein, called by TCRdb with MiXCR from the PCR reads. The table lists over 25,000 distinct CDR3 sequences, 50% of them singletons, with 5% to 6.5% in the top ten. The specimen was CD4+ T cells from blood, collected about 7 months after SARS-CoV-2 vaccination. Receptor source: a human donor who had recovered from COVID-19.

V usage is TRBV19 and J usage is TRBJ1-1, with 8 bases fitting TRBD1. CDR1 and CDR2 (germline): LNHDA, SQIVND (reference sequence). J was trimmed by 5 bases and V by 3 bases; bases with no gene match: 8. This CDR3 has 15 residues. CDR3 DNA: TGTGCCAGTAGTATTGCAGGGGGCTTCGGAACTGAAGCTTTCTTT. This encodes CASSIAGGFGTEAFF.

The chain links TRBV20-1 to TRBJ1-3, with 9 bases fitting TRBD1. Trimming took 6 bases from V and 0 from J; bases not matched to a gene: 6. This CDR3 comprises 15 residues. Germline CDR1 DFQATT, CDR2 SNEGSKA (reference sequence). The CDR3 spells CSAVPDRGSGNTIYF. The CDR3 nucleotides read TGCAGTGCCGTCCCGGACAGGGGCTCTGGAAACACCATATATTTT.

The V and J genes are TRBV5-4 and TRBJ2-5; 13 bases align to TRBD2. The CDR3 has 15 residues. Germline V gene data show CDR1 as SGHNT and CDR2 as YYREEE (reference sequence). Losses at the gene ends were 2 bases for V and 5 bases for J; bases not matched to a gene: 3. The CDR3 protein is CASSFGTSGTETQYF. The CDR3 bases are TGTGCCAGCAGCTTTGGGACTAGCGGGACGGAGACCCAGTACTTC. Using reference TRBV5-4 and TRBJ2-5 for the parts outside the CDR3, the full variable domain is ETGVTQSPTHLIKTRGQQVTLRCSSQSGHNTVSWYQQALGQGPQFIFQYYREEENGRGNFPPRFSGLQFPNYSSELNVNALELDDSALYLCASSFGTSGTETQYFGPGTRLLVL.

This clonotype has just a few counts. The gene calls are TRBV20-1 and TRBJ1-2; 8 bases fit TRBD1. In germline, CDR1 is DFQATT, CDR2 SNEGSKA (reference sequence). The CDR3 runs 13 residues. J gave up 2 bases and V 5 bases, and 4 bases lay outside the gene matches. The CDR3 sequence is CSAPGQENYGYTF. The CDR3 DNA reads as TGCAGTGCTCCGGGACAGGAAAACTATGGCTACACCTTC.

This chain connects TRBV29-1 to TRBJ1-1; D remains unclear. V was clipped by 2 bases and J by 2 bases, with 9 bases between them. The CDR3 extends over 13 amino acids. CDR1 is SQVTM and CDR2 is ANQGSEA in the germline V gene. The CDR3 reads CSVERQQNTEAFF. CDR3 nucleotide sequence: TGCAGCGTTGAACGGCAGCAAAACACTGAAGCTTTCTTT.

This rearrangement joins TRBV5-4 to TRBJ1-6, with 11 bases that match TRBD1. Germline lookup yields CDR1 SGHNT and CDR2 YYREEE (reference sequence). This CDR3 comprises 14 residues. Trimming cost V 4 bases and J 13 bases; bases outside gene matches: 7. CDR3 sequence: CASSEGTGGSPLHF. The DNA of the CDR3 is TGTGCCAGCAGCGAAGGGACAGGGGGGTCGCCCCTCCACTTT.

The rearrangement uses TRBV9 and TRBJ1-6, with D hard to call. CDR1 and CDR2 from the germline V gene are SGDLS and YYNGEE. Between the trimmed V and J ends, which lost 4 bases and 4 bases, there was a span of 15 bases. The CDR3 spans 16 residues. In DNA form, the CDR3 reads TGTGCCAGCAGCCTGAGCCCGGAGAATTATAATTCACCCCTCCACTTT. Amino acids: CASSLSPENYNSPLHF.

V gene TRBV7-2 combines with J gene TRBJ2-1, with D perhaps assigned TRBD1 or TRBD2 (5 bases each). Germline V lookup: CDR1 SGHTA, CDR2 FQGNSA. The V and J ends lost 1 base and 0 bases respectively, with 10 bases between them. This CDR3 spans 16 amino acids. As DNA, the CDR3 is TGTGCCAGCAGCTTAGGCCGGGACCCCTCCTACAATGAGCAGTTCTTC. Its protein product is CASSLGRDPSYNEQFF.

CDR3 loop: CAWSSPRTGANTGELFF. The CDR3 coding sequence is TGTGCCTGGAGTTCCCCCCGGACAGGGGCGAACACCGGGGAGCTGTTTTTT. This chain joins TRBV30 and TRBJ2-2; 9 nucleotides line up with TRBD1. There are 17 residues in the CDR3. CDR1 is GTSNPN and CDR2 is SVGIG in the germline V gene (reference sequence). J gave up 0 bases and V 2 bases, and 7 bases lay outside the gene matches.

This chain uses TRBV4-1 with TRBJ1-5; D is possibly TRBD1 (6 bases). This CDR3 region has 15 residues. Trimming shortened V by 4 bases and J by 5 bases, and 15 bases separated the two germline ends. CDR1 is MGHRA, CDR2 YSYEKL, per germline. The CDR3 protein is CASSPQIGGHQPQHF. As DNA, the CDR3 is TGCGCCAGCAGCCCTCAGATCGGGGGGCATCAGCCCCAGCATTTT.

V usage is TRBV27 and J usage is TRBJ1-6; 10 bases fit TRBD1. Germline V gene lookup returns CDR1 MNHEY and CDR2 SMNVEV (reference sequence). This CDR3 has 14 amino acids. The junction had 4 bases not matched to a gene; V was cut back by 5 bases and J by 9 bases. CDR3 protein: CASSIRDRGSPLHF. As DNA, the CDR3 is TGTGCCAGCAGTATCCGGGACAGGGGTTCACCCCTCCACTTT.

The chain joins TRBV7-9 to TRBJ2-3; 14 bases fit TRBD2. The V gene's germline CDR1 is SEHNR and CDR2 FQNEAQ (reference sequence). V lost 4 bases, J lost 5 bases, and 5 bases stayed unmatched. The CDR3 is 16 residues long. CDR3 sequence: CASSSGTSGRIDTQYF. Written as DNA, the CDR3 is TGTGCCAGCAGCTCCGGGACTAGCGGGAGAATAGATACGCAGTATTTT.

This chain links TRBV20-1 with TRBJ2-7; TRBD2 matches 10 bases. This CDR3 has 14 amino acids. Germline-derived CDR1 and CDR2 are DFQATT and SNEGSKA (reference sequence). With 6 bases clipped from V and 6 bases from J, the junction kept 11 bases outside the gene matches. CDR3 nucleotides: TGCAGTGCCACACCTAGCGGGAGCCGGGGCGAGCAGTACTTC. Protein product: CSATPSGSRGEQYF.

This clonotype has just a few counts. The J gene is TRBJ1-5, the V gene TRBV20-1; D perhaps matches TRBD1 (6 bases). Trimming shortened V by 0 bases and J by 7 bases, and 19 bases separated the two germline ends. The CDR3 loop spans 16 amino acids. Per the germline V gene, CDR1 is DFQATT and CDR2 is SNEGSKA (reference sequence). In DNA form, the CDR3 reads TGCAGTGCTAGAGATTCCTTACAGGGTAGTCGGCAGCCCCAGCATTTT. As protein: CSARDSLQGSRQPQHF.

The CDR3 DNA sequence: TGTGCCAGCAGTTTCGGGGGGGGCCCTTTCTATGGCTACACCTTC. It translates to CASSFGGGPFYGYTF. This chain uses TRBV6-5 with TRBJ1-2; a weak D match, TRBD1 (6 bases). CDR3 length equals 15 residues. V was clipped by 4 bases and J by 4 bases, with 16 bases between them. Germline V gene data show CDR1 as MNHEY and CDR2 as SVGAGI.

This chain connects TRBV7-2 to TRBJ2-7; TRBD2 matches 7 bases. J was trimmed by 3 bases and V by 3 bases; bases with no gene match: 5. The CDR3 consists of 14 residues. Germline CDR1 reads SGHTA; CDR2 reads FQGNSA. The CDR3 sequence: CASSFSGRNYEQYF. Here the CDR3 DNA reads TGTGCCAGCAGCTTTAGCGGGCGCAACTACGAGCAGTACTTC.

This chain links TRBV18 with TRBJ1-1, with no clear D. The germline V and J ends were trimmed by 2 bases and 0 bases, with 13 bases remaining between them. Per the germline V gene, CDR1 is KGHSH and CDR2 is LQKENI. The CDR3 loop spans 16 amino acids. CDR3 amino acids: CASSPDHGSMNTEAFF. Here the CDR3 DNA reads TGTGCCAGCTCACCAGATCACGGCAGCATGAACACTGAAGCTTTCTTT.

This clonotype was seen a handful of times. The V gene is TRBV19, the J gene TRBJ1-2; maybe TRBD1 (5 bases). Germline V gene sequence: CDR1 LNHDA, CDR2 SQIVND (reference sequence). V was trimmed by 4 bases and J by 4 bases, leaving 13 bases between them. The CDR3 is made up of 14 amino acids. The CDR3 loop is CASSNRDPGYGYTF. As DNA, the CDR3 is TGTGCCAGTAGTAACCGGGACCCGGGCTATGGCTACACCTTC.

In this sample, this clonotype turned up a few times. This rearrangement joins TRBV15 to TRBJ2-7; TRBD2 matches at 14 bases. CDR3 length: 17 residues. The germline CDR1 and CDR2 sequences are LNHNV and YYDKDF (reference sequence). V lost 3 bases, J lost 2 bases, and 6 bases stayed unmatched. Here the CDR3 reads CATSRGTSGSYAYEQYF. Written as DNA, the CDR3 is TGTGCCACCAGCAGGGGGACTAGCGGGAGTTATGCCTACGAGCAGTACTTC.